The clone carrying this TCR beta chain was observed at least ten times. What it binds is not known. Germline values: CDR1 LGHNA, CDR2 YNFKEQ. V shed 1 base and J shed 4 bases, with 9 bases lying between them. The CDR3 is 14 residues long. The data belong to a study of response to subunit inactivated influenza vaccine. Whole-study findings and limits: Authors suggested few new T cells are recruited by each seasonal influenza vaccination.

TCRdb independently ran MiXCR on the RT-PCR reads; one entry per CDR3 protein. The repertoire consists of about 520,000 distinct CDR3 sequences, with approximately 11% occurring once and the leading ten covering approximately 12%. This sample comprised PBMCs from blood, obtained about 40 days after vaccination. V usage is TRBV4-2 and J usage is TRBJ2-3; no clear D gene. The receptor comes from a man aged 50-59 years who received an inactivated influenza vaccine. The CDR3 is CASSQGRKSDTQYF. As DNA, the CDR3 is TGTGCCAGCAGCCAAGGAAGGAAATCAGATACGCAGTATTTT.